Shown below are 27 T cell receptor beta chains from a single sample sequenced in a study of T cell clonality in common variable immunodeficiency. Method: immunoSEQ multiplex PCR; TCRdb's copy keeps in-frame clones and lacks some. There are around 50,000 clones in the sample, none observed a single time. The specimen was peripheral blood mononuclear cells. The source is a person aged 18 to 75 in good health.

Concerning this clone itself: The missing CDR3 end, 3 residues past where the read stops, is filled in from the germline J gene. This rearrangement joins TRBV19 to TRBJ2-5; TRBD2 matches 7 bases. This CDR3 has 14 amino acids. Per germline, CDR1 LNHDA and CDR2 SQIVND (reference sequence). V trimming: 5 bases; J trimming: 4 bases; junction bases outside the gene matches: 7. The chain's CDR3 is CASSVGLERETQYF. The part of the CDR3 DNA that was read is TGTGCCAGTAGTGTCGGACTAGAACGAGAGACC.

In this sample, this clone turned up many times. The read ends 3 residues shy of where the CDR3 ends; the end is completed using the germline J gene. J is TRBJ2-1 and V is TRBV20-1; D ambiguous. The V and J ends lost 0 bases and 0 bases respectively, with 18 bases between them. From germline, CDR1 is DFQATT and CDR2 SNEGSKA (reference sequence). CDR3 length: 18 residues. CDR3 loop: CSARDQALELSSYNEQFF. The covered CDR3 bases are TGCAGTGCTAGAGATCAAGCCTTAGAACTAAGCTCCTACAATGAG.

Ten or more counts support this clone. The read terminates 3 residues before the CDR3 end, so the remaining end is supplied by the germline J gene. J is TRBJ2-1 and V is TRBV7-2; 10 nucleotides match TRBD2. The J segment lost 9 bases and the V segment lost 5 bases, leaving 10 bases of the junction unmatched. Germline CDR1 SGHTA, CDR2 FQGNSA. The CDR3 has 15 residues. The DNA read from the CDR3 is TGTGCCAGCAGCCAGATAGCGGGGGGAATTCCTGAG. Its translation is CASSQIAGGIPE. The full CDR3 reads CASSQIAGGIPEQFF.

This clone came up many times. Germline is not matched at one junction end, which may reflect a read error. The read terminates 3 residues ahead of where the CDR3 ends, so the germline J gene completes it. The V and J genes are TRBV7-7 and TRBJ2-5; possibly TRBD2 for D (7 bases). The V gene's germline CDR1 is SSHAT and CDR2 FNYEAQ (reference sequence). The CDR3 extends over 15 amino acids. CDR3 DNA (partial): TGTGCTAGCAGCTTAGGGCTAGGGGGGGAAGAGACC. Translating it yields CASSLGLGGEET. The whole CDR3 region reads CASSLGLGGEETQYF.

There are many counts of this clone. The read terminates 3 residues ahead of where the CDR3 ends, so the germline J gene completes it. The chain employs TRBV7-9 and TRBJ1-2, with 7 bases aligning to TRBD1. Germline V gives CDR1 SEHNR, CDR2 FQNEAQ (reference sequence). CDR3 length: 15 residues. V gave up 3 bases and J gave up 7 bases; unmatched junction bases: 11. The DNA read from the CDR3 is TGTGCCAGCAGCTTTGGGACGACGACAGGGTCTGGC. Its translation: CASSFGTTTGSG. The CDR3, in full, reads CASSFGTTTGSGYTF.

This clone has ten or more counts. Read coverage stops 3 residues before the CDR3 terminus; the germline J gene supplies the remainder. The chain recombines TRBV9 with TRBJ1-2, with TRBD1 as a possible D gene (6 bases). The ends were cut back, 4 bases at V and 2 bases at J, with 15 bases in the middle. CDR3 length: 15 amino acids. The germline gives CDR1 SGDLS, CDR2 YYNGEE. The sequenced CDR3 bases are TGTGCCAGCAGCCCCTTCGGACAGAACAACTATGGC. Translated: CASSPFGQNNYG. The full CDR3 protein reads CASSPFGQNNYGYTF.

In this sample, this clone turned up many times. The same CDR3 can be traced to other DNA sequences in this sample. The part of the CDR3 DNA that was read is TGTGCCAGCAGCTCATCCAGGGGAAACACC. Protein product: CASSSSRGNT. Given in full, the CDR3 is CASSSSRGNTIYF. The chain is built from TRBV11-2 and TRBJ1-3; D is unresolved. The DNA ends 3 residues before the CDR3 does, and the rest of the CDR3 is filled in from the germline J gene. V was clipped by 4 bases and J by 4 bases, with 8 bases between them. The CDR3 is made up of 13 amino acids. Germline CDR1 SGHAT, CDR2 FQNNGV.

Many counts were recorded for this clone. The CDR3 loop reads CSARDTRGLDTGELFF. The part of the CDR3 DNA that was read is TGCAGTGCTAGAGACACCAGGGGGCTCGACACCGGGGAG. The chain links TRBV20-1 to TRBJ2-2, with 8 positions matching TRBD1. The CDR3 end lies 3 residues beyond the end of the read and is filled in from the germline J gene. J lost 3 bases, V lost 0 bases, and 6 bases had no gene match. There are 16 residues in the CDR3. Germline V lookup: CDR1 DFQATT, CDR2 SNEGSKA (reference sequence).

This clone came up many times. Sequencing ends 3 residues short of the CDR3 end; the germline J gene provides the rest. The V gene is TRBV18, the J gene TRBJ1-1; D gene ambiguous. Germline CDR1 and CDR2: KGHSH and LQKENI. Trimming shortened V by 3 bases and J by 5 bases, and 16 bases separated the two germline ends. The CDR3 extends over 15 amino acids. CDR3 sequence reads: CASSPRELDGTEAFF. The sequenced part of the CDR3 DNA is TGTGCCAGCTCACCCCGCGAACTAGACGGTACTGAA. The complete variable domain, with remaining parts taken from reference TRBV18 and TRBJ1-1, reads NAGVMQNPRHLVRRRGQEARLRCSPMKGHSHVYWYRQLPEEGLKFMVYLQKENIIDESGMPKERFSAEFPKEGPSILRIQQVVRGDSAAYFCASSPRELDGTEAFFGQGTRLTVV.

The table lists this clone with a few counts. The observed sequence ends 3 residues before the CDR3 terminus, with the missing tail filled in from the germline J gene. The rearrangement uses TRBV7-2 and TRBJ2-2; 7 bases are a match to TRBD2. Looked up from germline, CDR1 is SGHTA and CDR2 is FQGNSA. The ends lost 5 bases at V and 5 bases at J; junction bases unmatched: 8. There are 15 residues in the CDR3. CDR3: CASSPGRARTGELFF. The DNA read from the CDR3 is TGTGCCAGCAGCCCAGGGAGGGCCAGAACCGGGGAG.

This clone was counted at least ten times. The missing CDR3 end, 3 residues past where the read stops, is filled in from the germline J gene. The chain uses TRBV20-1 and TRBJ1-5, with 8 bases fitting TRBD1. The trim removed 6 bases at V and 1 base at J, leaving 5 bases unmatched. Germline V gene lookup returns CDR1 DFQATT and CDR2 SNEGSKA (reference sequence). The CDR3 runs to 14 residues. Incomplete CDR3 DNA: TGCAGTGCGGCCCGGACAGGGAGCAATCAGCCC. It specifies CSAARTGSNQP. The full CDR3 is CSAARTGSNQPQHF.

This clone was observed at least ten times. Sequencing ends 3 residues short of the CDR3 end; the germline J gene provides the rest. The chain links TRBV30 to TRBJ2-1; 7 nucleotides agree with TRBD1. J gave up 9 bases and V 1 base, and 3 bases lay outside the gene matches. Per the germline V gene, CDR1 is GTSNPN and CDR2 is SVGIG (reference sequence). The CDR3 covers 12 residues. The part of the CDR3 DNA that was read is TGTGCCTGGAGTGCAACAGGGGTTGAG. It specifies CAWSATGVE. The entire CDR3 protein is CAWSATGVEQFF.

This clone was counted at least ten times. The read ends 3 residues early relative to the CDR3; the germline J gene fills the gap. The chain links TRBV29-1 to TRBJ1-1; no firm D call. The CDR3 extends over 12 amino acids. Germline lookup yields CDR1 SQVTM and CDR2 ANQGSEA. The ends were cut back, 5 bases at V and 5 bases at J, with 12 bases in the middle. This chain's CDR3 is CSVSGRGTEAFF. Partial CDR3 DNA: TGCAGCGTTTCCGGCCGAGGGACTGAA.

This clone was seen ten or more times. The read comes to an end 3 residues before the CDR3 does, leaving the germline J gene to fill in the end. This chain links TRBV2 with TRBJ1-1; D perhaps matches TRBD1 (5 bases). The CDR3 runs to 14 residues. The germline V gene encodes CDR1 SNHLY and CDR2 FYNNEI. CDR3 in amino acids: CASIRDLGTGGAFF. The covered CDR3 bases are TGTGCCAGCATCAGGGACTTGGGAACAGGAGGA.

This clone was observed many times. Coverage ceases 3 residues before the CDR3 finishes, and the germline J gene fills in the end. The rearrangement links TRBV4-2 to TRBJ1-2, with TRBD1 as a possible D gene (5 bases). Germline V gene sequence: CDR1 LGHNA, CDR2 YNFKEQ. The CDR3 is 16 amino acids. Trimming took off 0 bases at V and 5 bases at J, with 16 bases between the two ends. The CDR3 DNA, read in part, is TGTGCCAGCAGCCAAGATTCTTACCCACACAGGTATGGC. Protein: CASSQDSYPHRYG. Given in full, the CDR3 is CASSQDSYPHRYGYTF.

This clone was counted at least ten times. The read finishes 3 residues shy of the CDR3 end, and the germline J gene is used to complete it. V is TRBV12-3 or TRBV12-4 and J is TRBJ2-5, with D unresolved. V was clipped by 2 bases and J by 5 bases, with 18 bases between them. The CDR3 spans 16 residues. CDR3 DNA (partial): TGTGCCAGCAGTTTACGCGCTGGCATCGCCAGGGAGACC. Its translation: CASSLRAGIARET. The complete CDR3 reads CASSLRAGIARETQYF.

This clone was detected ten times or more. The read halts 3 residues ahead of the CDR3 end, with the missing end drawn from the germline J gene. This chain links TRBV5-1 with TRBJ2-1; 8 bases are shared with TRBD1. The J segment lost 9 bases and the V segment lost 0 bases, leaving 11 bases of the junction unmatched. The CDR3 extends over 16 amino acids. CDR1 is SGHRS and CDR2 is YFSETQ in the germline V gene. CDR3 sequence reads: CASSLAGGQGAIEQFF. The CDR3 bases that were read are TGCGCCAGCAGCTTGGCGGGTGGGCAGGGGGCGATTGAG.

The sample holds many counts of this clone. The read terminates 3 residues before the CDR3 end, so the remaining end is supplied by the germline J gene. This sequence joins TRBV4-2 and TRBJ1-2, with TRBD1 matching 8 bases. J was trimmed by 7 bases and V by 1 base; bases with no gene match: 2. The CDR3 consists of 13 residues. Germline CDR1 is LGHNA and CDR2 is YNFKEQ. Here the CDR3 reads CASSQAQGVGYTF. The sequenced CDR3 bases are TGTGCCAGCAGCCAAGCACAGGGGGTTGGC.

This clone was found many times. With the read ending 3 residues before the CDR3 end, the germline J gene is used to fill in that end. The chain links TRBV20-1 to TRBJ2-7; D is possibly TRBD2 (6 bases). This CDR3 spans 14 amino acids. The ends were cut back, 2 bases at V and 2 bases at J, with 13 bases in the middle. CDR1 and CDR2 from the germline V gene are DFQATT and SNEGSKA (reference sequence). The covered CDR3 bases are TGCAGTGCTAGACGGGGGACTCCACCCTACGAG. Translated, it gives CSARRGTPPYE. From start to end, the CDR3 is CSARRGTPPYEQYF.

To note about this clone: The read stops 3 residues short of the end of the CDR3; the missing end is completed from the germline J gene. This chain connects TRBV11-2 to TRBJ2-1; D remains unclear. Between the trimmed V and J ends, which lost 0 bases and 3 bases, there was a span of 6 bases. CDR3 size: 14 residues. In germline, CDR1 is SGHAT, CDR2 FQNNGV. The CDR3 DNA, read in part, is TGTGCCAGCAGCTTAGATGAGCTCTACAATGAG. Its protein product is CASSLDELYNE. The CDR3 in full is CASSLDELYNEQFF.

This clone was observed many times. Read sequence stops 3 residues before the CDR3 end, and the germline J gene provides the missing end. The chain is built from TRBV7-3 and TRBJ2-1; maybe TRBD1 (6 bases). V was trimmed by 2 bases and J by 8 bases, leaving 22 bases between them. Germline loops: CDR1 SGHTA, CDR2 FQGTGA. This CDR3 is built from 17 residues. The CDR3 loop reads CASSLQSALGGWDEQFF. CDR3 DNA, as far as it was read: TGTGCCAGCAGCTTACAATCCGCGCTAGGGGGATGGGATGAG.

Comments on this clone: The missing CDR3 end, 3 residues past where the read stops, is filled in from the germline J gene. The J gene is TRBJ2-1, the V gene TRBV5-1; D not resolved. Germline values: CDR1 SGHRS, CDR2 YFSETQ. Trimming cost V 0 bases and J 9 bases, with 10 bases left between them. The CDR3 is made up of 13 amino acids. This chain's CDR3 is CASSLALEAEQFF. The sequenced CDR3 bases are TGCGCCAGCAGCTTGGCCCTAGAAGCTGAG.

In its sample, this clone was seen many times. The CDR3 end is not reached by the read, which stops 3 residues before it; the germline J gene fills it in. The rearrangement uses TRBV30 and TRBJ2-1; 9 nucleotides agree with TRBD2. V shed 0 bases and J 4 bases; nucleotides not matched to a gene: 7. This CDR3 has 16 amino acids. Germline CDR1 and CDR2: GTSNPN and SVGIG (reference sequence). The CDR3 reads CAWSVYPSGAYNEQFF. Incomplete CDR3 DNA: TGTGCCTGGAGTGTCTATCCTAGCGGGGCTTACAATGAG. Combining the CDR3 with reference TRBV30 and TRBJ2-1 gives the whole variable domain SQTIHQWPATLVQPVGSPLSLECTVEGTSNPNLYWYRQAAGRGLQLLFYSVGIGQISSEVPQNLSASRPQDRQFILSSKKLLLSDSGFYLCAWSVYPSGAYNEQFFGPGTRLTVL.

This clone was observed many times. The read terminates 3 residues before the CDR3 end, so the remaining end is supplied by the germline J gene. V gene TRBV20-1 combines with J gene TRBJ1-4; 7 nucleotides agree with TRBD1. Germline trimming cut 5 bases from V and 2 bases from J; bases unmatched to any gene: 8. The CDR3 consists of 15 residues. Looked up from germline, CDR1 is DFQATT and CDR2 is SNEGSKA (reference sequence). CDR3 region: CSALDRVTTNEKLFF. Partial CDR3 DNA: TGCAGTGCTCTAGACAGGGTTACGACTAATGAAAAA.

Worth noting for this clone: The missing CDR3 end, 3 residues past where the read stops, is filled in from the germline J gene. The chain carries TRBV6-2 or TRBV6-3 and TRBJ2-3, with 7 bases fitting TRBD2. Germline-derived CDR1 and CDR2 are MNHEY and SVGEGT. The CDR3 is 16 residues long. Partial CDR3 DNA: TGTGCCAGCAGTTACTCCCCAGGACGCCTCGGGGGGACG. Translated, it gives CASSYSPGRLGGT. In full, the CDR3 is CASSYSPGRLGGTQYF.

This clone was observed at least ten times. The read comes to an end 3 residues before the CDR3 does, leaving the germline J gene to fill in the end. The V call is TRBV7-6, the J call TRBJ2-3; TRBD2 matches at 7 bases. Germline CDR1 SGHVS, CDR2 FNYEAQ. The V segment lost 7 bases and the J segment 2 bases; nucleotides outside the gene matches: 12. The CDR3 is 16 residues long. The CDR3 bases that were read are TGTGCCAGCACCCAAAGGCCCGGGGGGTTCACAGATACG. Translation: CASTQRPGGFTDT. The full CDR3 protein is CASTQRPGGFTDTQYF.

This clone has a count of ten or more. The DNA ends 3 residues before the CDR3 does, and the rest of the CDR3 is filled in from the germline J gene. The rearrangement uses TRBV19 and TRBJ2-1; no firm D call. Trimming took 2 bases from V and 4 from J, leaving 6 bases between them. The germline V gene has CDR1 LNHDA and CDR2 SQIVND (reference sequence). This CDR3 spans 13 amino acids. Partial CDR3 DNA: TGTGCCAGTAGTATAACAATATACAATGAG. Protein: CASSITIYNE. The whole CDR3 sequence reads CASSITIYNEQFF.